In this sample, the clone carrying this T cell receptor (beta chain) turned up once. In the original workflow: It was from reference gene primer amplification that nucleated cell counts were estimated. The repertoire was sequenced with immunoSEQ multiplex PCR; TCRdb's copy has only in-frame clones and lacks some. V and J calls and clone size are as listed in that table; D and trimming were resolved from the DNA. The data contain about 160,000 clones, about 85% of them seen just once; the ten biggest clones take up around 5%. Trimming took off 6 bases at V and 6 bases at J, with 12 bases between the two ends. The CDR3 is 13 amino acids. Germline lookup yields CDR1 SGHTA and CDR2 FQGNSA. This sample was included in a study of blood T cell repertoires in COVID-19. Background on the study: Acute and convalescent COVID-19 samples came from the United States, Italy and Spain. T cells, B-cell-depleted T cells, or PBMCs provided the cDNA or gDNA that served as material.

Patients of the Seattle cohort, enrolled during active infection, were followed longitudinally. The source material was peripheral blood. This sequence joins TRBV7-2 and TRBJ2-1, with D hard to call. The clonotype comes from a woman aged 50 to 60 with COVID-19, enrolled during active disease. The CDR3 loop reads CASSPAPGNEQFF. CDR3 nucleotide sequence: TGTGCCAGCAGTCCCGCTCCCGGCAATGAGCAGTTCTTC.